The 9 T cell receptor beta chains given below trace back to one sample, sequenced in a study of post-analysis software for immune sequencing data (dated by TCRdb to between 2015 and 2016). Broad study findings and their caveats: Patients showed significantly higher frequencies than controls for about 5 TRBV segments, among them TRBV5-6, TRBV5-1 and TRBV20-1.

For these receptors, no antigen is known. The library relied on PCR. Sequencing relied on an Illumina HiSeq 2500. To reduce PCR and sequencing biases, unique molecular identifiers were incorporated into the TCR beta cDNA libraries. Clones were called with MiXCR by TCRdb after fastp trimmed the public reads at Q25, and only in-frame beta chains were retained. For every CDR3 protein sequence, its rows merge into one entry that carries the most common genes and DNA. A total of 430,000 or so distinct CDR3 sequences appear in this sample, 35% to 45% of them only once. Less than 8% of the sample comes from the top ten. The sequenced sample consisted of blood. These receptors were taken from a girl under 10 years old with multiple sclerosis.

The rearrangement joins TRBV5-1 to TRBJ1-1, with D perhaps matching TRBD1 (5 bases). V shed 1 base and J shed 2 bases, with 9 bases lying between them. There are 14 residues in the CDR3. Germline values: CDR1 SGHRS, CDR2 YFSETQ. The CDR3 DNA reads TGCGCCAGCAGCTTGAGGTGGACAAACACTGAAGCTTTCTTT. It specifies CASSLRWTNTEAFF. Using reference TRBV5-1 and TRBJ1-1 for the parts outside the CDR3, the full variable domain is KAGVTQTPRYLIKTRGQQVTLSCSPISGHRSVSWYQQTPGQGLQFLFEYFSETQRNKGNFPGRFSGRQFSNSRSEMNVSTLELGDSALYLCASSLRWTNTEAFFGQGTRLTVV.

The chain employs TRBV28 and TRBJ1-5; no clear D gene. Trimming took 4 bases from V and 11 from J, leaving 9 bases between them. Germline V gives CDR1 MDHEN, CDR2 SYDVKM. The CDR3 totals 11 residues. CDR3 nucleotide sequence: TGTGCCAGCAGTTACGGGGTATCCCAGCATTTT. Residues: CASSYGVSQHF.

The chain uses TRBV4-3 and TRBJ2-1; no clear D. V was trimmed by 3 bases and J by 6 bases, leaving 12 bases between them. This CDR3 has 14 residues. Germline values: CDR1 LGHNA, CDR2 YSLEER. CDR3 nucleotide sequence: TGCGCCAGCAGCCAGAGTCAGGTCCTCAATGAGCAGTTCTTC. Protein sequence: CASSQSQVLNEQFF.

This clonotype came up many times. The chain employs TRBV6-5 and TRBJ2-4, with 7 nucleotides matching TRBD1. J gave up 1 base and V 0 bases, and 12 bases lay outside the gene matches. Germline values: CDR1 MNHEY, CDR2 SVGAGI. The CDR3 is 19 residues long. CDR3 residues: CASSYSPPRQGDAKNIQYF. The CDR3 region has the DNA TGTGCCAGCAGTTACTCTCCGCCCAGACAGGGTGACGCCAAAAACATTCAGTACTTC.

Details on this clonotype: The junction departs from germline at one end; a sequencing error may be responsible. V usage is TRBV6-2 or TRBV6-3 and J usage is TRBJ2-1; TRBD1 matches at 8 bases. Germline V gene lookup returns CDR1 MNHEY and CDR2 SVGEGT. The CDR3 has 15 amino acids. The CDR3 spells CASSKTGVHYDEQFF. The CDR3 coding sequence is TGTGCCAGCAGTAAGACAGGGGTACACTACGATGAGCAGTTCTTC.

This clonotype was counted between two and nine times. The J gene is TRBJ1-1, the V gene TRBV29-1; possibly TRBD1 for D (5 bases). There are 11 residues in the CDR3. The germline gives CDR1 SQVTM, CDR2 ANQGSEA. Here the CDR3 reads CSHTGNTEAFF. The CDR3, as DNA: TGCAGTCATACAGGGAACACTGAAGCTTTCTTT.

The chain couples TRBV12-3 or TRBV12-4 to TRBJ2-1, with a tentative D call TRBD1 (5 bases). Trimming cost V 6 bases and J 5 bases, with 11 bases left between them. The CDR3 sequence is 13 residues long. The CDR3 sequence: CASSQDNHNEQFF. CDR3 nucleotides: TGTGCCAGCAGCCAGGACAACCACAATGAGCAGTTCTTC.

The CDR3 reads CASSVTGRSEAFF. The CDR3 bases are TGTGCCAGCAGCGTGACAGGGAGGTCTGAAGCTTTCTTT. V gene TRBV7-9 combines with J gene TRBJ1-1, with 7 bases identical to TRBD1. The CDR3 is made up of 13 amino acids. Per germline, CDR1 SEHNR and CDR2 FQNEAQ (reference sequence). The trim removed 5 bases at V and 6 bases at J, leaving 6 bases unmatched.

The chain employs TRBV10-3 and TRBJ1-4; D might be TRBD1 (6 bases). The germline gives CDR1 ENHRY, CDR2 SYGVKD. There are 15 residues in the CDR3. V was pared by 3 bases and J by 2 bases, with 10 bases between. This CDR3 reads CAISDSTGTNEKLFF. DNA for the CDR3: TGTGCCATCAGTGATTCTACAGGGACTAATGAAAAACTGTTTTTT.